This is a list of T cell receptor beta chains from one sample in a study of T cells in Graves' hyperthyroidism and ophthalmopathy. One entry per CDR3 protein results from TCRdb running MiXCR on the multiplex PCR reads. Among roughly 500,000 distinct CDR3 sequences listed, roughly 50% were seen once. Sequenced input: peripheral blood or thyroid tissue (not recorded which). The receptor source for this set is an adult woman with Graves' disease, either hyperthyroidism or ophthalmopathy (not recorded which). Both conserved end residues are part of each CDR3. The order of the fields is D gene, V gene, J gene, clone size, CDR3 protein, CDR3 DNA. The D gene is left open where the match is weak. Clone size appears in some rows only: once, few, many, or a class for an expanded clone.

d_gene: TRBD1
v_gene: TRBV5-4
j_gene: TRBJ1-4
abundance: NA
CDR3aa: CASKTGGSEKLFF
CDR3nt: TGTGCCAGCAAAACAGGGGGCAGTGAAAAACTGTTTTTT

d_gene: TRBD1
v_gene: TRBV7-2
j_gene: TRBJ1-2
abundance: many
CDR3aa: CASSLVGDSRYGYTF
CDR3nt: TGTGCCAGCAGCTTAGTAGGGGACAGCCGATATGGCTACACCTTC

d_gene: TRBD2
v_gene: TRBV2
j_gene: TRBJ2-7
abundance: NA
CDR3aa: CASIVGAGVGEQYF
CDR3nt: TGTGCCAGCATCGTAGGAGCGGGAGTCGGAGAGCAGTACTTC

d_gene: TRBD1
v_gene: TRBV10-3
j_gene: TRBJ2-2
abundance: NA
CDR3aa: CAISDRTVGTDGELFF
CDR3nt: TGTGCCATCAGTGATAGGACAGTCGGGACAGACGGGGAGCTGTTTTTT

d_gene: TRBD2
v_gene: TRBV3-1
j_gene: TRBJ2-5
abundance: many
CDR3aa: CASSGLAGTGETQYF
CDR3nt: TGTGCCAGCAGCGGACTAGCGGGGACGGGAGAGACCCAGTACTTC

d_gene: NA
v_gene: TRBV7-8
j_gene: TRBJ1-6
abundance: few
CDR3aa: CASSPDLGYNSPLHF
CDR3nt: TGTGCCAGCAGCCCTGACCTGGGCTATAATTCACCCCTCCACTTT

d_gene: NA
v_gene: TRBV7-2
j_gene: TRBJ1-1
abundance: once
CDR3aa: CASSYSGGVTEASF
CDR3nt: TGTGCCAGCAGCTATAGTGGGGGGGTCACTGAAGCTTCCTTT

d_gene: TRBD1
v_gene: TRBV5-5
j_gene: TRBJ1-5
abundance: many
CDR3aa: CASSFVQGNQPQHF
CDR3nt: TGTGCCAGCAGCTTTGTACAGGGGAATCAGCCCCAGCATTTT

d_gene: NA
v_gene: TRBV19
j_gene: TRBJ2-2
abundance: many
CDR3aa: CASSIDTGELFF
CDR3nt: TGTGCCAGTAGTATTGACACCGGGGAGCTGTTTTTT

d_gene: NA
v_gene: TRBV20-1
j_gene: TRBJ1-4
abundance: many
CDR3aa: CSARVITGRKLFF
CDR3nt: TGCAGTGCTAGAGTGATCACAGGGAGGAAACTGTTTTTT

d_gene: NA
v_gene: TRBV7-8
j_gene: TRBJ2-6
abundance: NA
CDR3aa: CVSSLGTDVLTF
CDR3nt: TGTGTCAGCAGCCTAGGGACCGACGTCCTGACTTTC

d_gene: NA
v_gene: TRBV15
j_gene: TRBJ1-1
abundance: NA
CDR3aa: CATSRQFLQRNTEAFF
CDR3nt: TGTGCCACCAGCAGACAATTCCTACAGCGGAACACTGAAGCTTTCTTT

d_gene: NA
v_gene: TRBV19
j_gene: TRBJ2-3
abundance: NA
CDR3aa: CASSTEPDTQYF
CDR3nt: TGTGCCAGTAGCACAGAACCAGATACGCAGTATTTT

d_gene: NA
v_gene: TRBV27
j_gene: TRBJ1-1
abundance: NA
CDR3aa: CASTIGANTEAFF
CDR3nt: TGTGCCAGCACGATCGGGGCGAACACTGAAGCTTTCTTT

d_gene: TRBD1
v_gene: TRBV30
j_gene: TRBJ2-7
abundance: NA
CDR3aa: CAWRDRGAYEQYF
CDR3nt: TGTGCCTGGAGAGACAGGGGGGCCTACGAGCAGTACTTC

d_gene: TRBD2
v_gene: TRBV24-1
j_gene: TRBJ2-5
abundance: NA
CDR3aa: CATSPGLAGGETQYF
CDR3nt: TGTGCCACCAGTCCCGGACTAGCGGGAGGAGAGACCCAGTACTTC

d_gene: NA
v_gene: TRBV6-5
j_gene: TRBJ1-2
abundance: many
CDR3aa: CASSYGQGSYGYTF
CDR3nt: TGTGCCAGCAGTTACGGGCAGGGAAGCTATGGCTACACCTTC

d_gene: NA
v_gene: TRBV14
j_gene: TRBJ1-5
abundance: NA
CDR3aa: CASSQSIRHF
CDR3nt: TGTGCCAGCAGCCAATCGATCCGGCATTTT

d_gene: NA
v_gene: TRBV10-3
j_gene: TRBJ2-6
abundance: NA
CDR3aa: CAISEARSGAGANVLTF
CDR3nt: TGTGCCATCAGTGAGGCCCGCTCAGGGGCCGGGGCCAACGTCCTGACTTTC

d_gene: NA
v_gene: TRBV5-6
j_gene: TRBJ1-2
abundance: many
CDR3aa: CASSLMIPTGIGANYGYTF
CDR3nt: TGTGCCAGCAGCTTAATGATTCCCACAGGGATTGGTGCTAACTATGGCTACACCTTC

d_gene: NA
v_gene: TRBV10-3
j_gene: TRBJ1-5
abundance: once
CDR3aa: CAISAAGITYEHF
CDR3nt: TGTGCCATCAGTGCCGCGGGAATTACCTACGAGCATTTT

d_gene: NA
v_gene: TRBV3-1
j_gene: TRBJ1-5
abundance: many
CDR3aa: CASSSLAGPQHF
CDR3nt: TGTGCCAGCAGTTCCCTAGCTGGGCCCCAGCATTTT

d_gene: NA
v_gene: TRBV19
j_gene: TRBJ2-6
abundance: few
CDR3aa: CASSIGGAGANVLTF
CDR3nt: TGTGCCAGTAGTATTGGAGGGGCTGGGGCCAACGTCCTGACTTTC

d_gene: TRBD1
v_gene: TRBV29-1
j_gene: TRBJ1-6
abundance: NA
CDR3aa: CSVTTGTSRSPLHF
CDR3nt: TGCAGCGTGACGACAGGGACAAGTAGATCACCCCTCCACTTT

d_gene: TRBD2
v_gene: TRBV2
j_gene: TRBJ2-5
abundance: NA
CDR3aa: CASSRTSGGETQYF
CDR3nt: TGTGCCAGCAGTCGGACTAGCGGGGGAGAGACCCAGTACTTC

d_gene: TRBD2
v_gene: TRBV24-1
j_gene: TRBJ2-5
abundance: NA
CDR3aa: CASSDSGSQETQYF
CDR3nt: TGTGCCAGCAGTGATAGCGGGAGTCAAGAGACCCAGTACTTC

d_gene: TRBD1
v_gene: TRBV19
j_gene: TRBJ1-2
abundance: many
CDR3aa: CASSPRTGGPNYGYTF
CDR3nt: TGTGCCAGTAGTCCGCGGACAGGGGGACCCAACTATGGCTACACCTTC

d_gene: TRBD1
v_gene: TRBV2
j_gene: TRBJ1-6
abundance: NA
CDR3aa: CASGTGGDPLHF
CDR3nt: TGTGCCTCCGGGACAGGGGGGGATCCCCTCCACTTT

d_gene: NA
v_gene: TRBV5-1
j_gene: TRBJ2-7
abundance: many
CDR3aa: CASSLVSGNFEQYF
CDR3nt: TGCGCCAGCAGCTTGGTTTCAGGGAACTTCGAGCAGTACTTC

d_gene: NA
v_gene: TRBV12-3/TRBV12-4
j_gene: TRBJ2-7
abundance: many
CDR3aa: CASSFSVGGEQYF
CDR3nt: TGTGCCAGCAGTTTTAGTGTAGGAGGCGAGCAGTACTTC

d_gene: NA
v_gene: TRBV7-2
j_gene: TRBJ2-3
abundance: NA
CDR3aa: CASSLLSRGGDTQYF
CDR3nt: TGTGCCAGCAGCCTCCTCAGCCGAGGGGGAGATACGCAGTATTTT

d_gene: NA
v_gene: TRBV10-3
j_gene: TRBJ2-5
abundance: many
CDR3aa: CAISALAETQYF
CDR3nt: TGTGCCATCAGTGCCCTGGCGGAGACCCAGTACTTC

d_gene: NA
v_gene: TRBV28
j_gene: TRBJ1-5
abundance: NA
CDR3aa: CASSYHGSNQPQHF
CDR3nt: TGTGCCAGCAGTTACCATGGGAGCAATCAGCCCCAGCATTTT

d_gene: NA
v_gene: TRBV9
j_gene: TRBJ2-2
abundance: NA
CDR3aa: CASSVDGGAVF
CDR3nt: TGTGCCAGCAGCGTAGATGGGGGAGCTGTTTTT

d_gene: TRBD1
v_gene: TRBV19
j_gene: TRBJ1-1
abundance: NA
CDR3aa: CASLLLDRGNTEAFF
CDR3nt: TGTGCCAGCCTACTTCTAGACAGGGGAAACACTGAAGCTTTCTTT

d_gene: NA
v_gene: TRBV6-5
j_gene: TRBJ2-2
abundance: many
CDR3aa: CASSYLLVAGNTGELFF
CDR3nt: TGTGCCAGCAGTTACCTCCTTGTGGCGGGAAACACCGGGGAGCTGTTTTTT

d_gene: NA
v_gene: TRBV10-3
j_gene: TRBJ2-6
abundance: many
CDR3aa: CAISRERASGANVLTF
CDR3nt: TGTGCCATCAGCCGTGAGAGAGCCTCTGGGGCCAACGTCCTGACTTTC

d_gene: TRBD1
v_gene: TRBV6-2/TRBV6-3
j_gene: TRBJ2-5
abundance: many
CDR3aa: CASSYSRTGLQETQYF
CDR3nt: TGTGCCAGCAGTTACTCTCGGACAGGACTCCAAGAGACCCAGTACTTC

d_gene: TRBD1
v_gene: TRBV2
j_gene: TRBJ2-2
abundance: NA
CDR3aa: CASSFIQGASGELFF
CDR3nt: TGTGCCAGCAGTTTCATCCAGGGGGCGTCCGGGGAGCTGTTTTTT

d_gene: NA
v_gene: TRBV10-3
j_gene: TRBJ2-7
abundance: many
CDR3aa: CAISESREYEQYF
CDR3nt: TGTGCCATCAGTGAGTCGAGAGAGTACGAGCAGTACTTC

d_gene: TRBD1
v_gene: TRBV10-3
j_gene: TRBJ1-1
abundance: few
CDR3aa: CAISEDRGFEAFF
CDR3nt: TGTGCCATCAGCGAGGACAGGGGGTTTGAAGCTTTCTTT

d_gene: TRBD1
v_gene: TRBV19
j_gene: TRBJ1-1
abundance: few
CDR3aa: CASSTGTVASTEAFF
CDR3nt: TGTGCCAGTAGTACGGGGACAGTGGCTTCCACTGAAGCTTTCTTT

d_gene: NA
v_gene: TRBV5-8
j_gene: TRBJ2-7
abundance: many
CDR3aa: CASSPDTFYEQYF
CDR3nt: TGTGCCAGCAGCCCCGACACGTTCTACGAGCAGTACTTC

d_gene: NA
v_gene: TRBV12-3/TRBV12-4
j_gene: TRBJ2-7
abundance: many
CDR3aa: CASSQQGLNSYEQYF
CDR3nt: TGTGCCAGCAGTCAGCAGGGGCTTAACTCCTACGAGCAGTACTTC

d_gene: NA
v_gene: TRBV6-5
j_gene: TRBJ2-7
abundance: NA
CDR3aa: CASSDDGYEQYF
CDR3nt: TGTGCCAGCAGTGACGACGGCTACGAGCAGTACTTC

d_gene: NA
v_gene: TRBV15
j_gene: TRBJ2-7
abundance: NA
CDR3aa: CATSSDSGQGYEQYF
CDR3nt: TGTGCCACCAGCAGTGACTCCGGGCAGGGTTACGAGCAGTACTTC